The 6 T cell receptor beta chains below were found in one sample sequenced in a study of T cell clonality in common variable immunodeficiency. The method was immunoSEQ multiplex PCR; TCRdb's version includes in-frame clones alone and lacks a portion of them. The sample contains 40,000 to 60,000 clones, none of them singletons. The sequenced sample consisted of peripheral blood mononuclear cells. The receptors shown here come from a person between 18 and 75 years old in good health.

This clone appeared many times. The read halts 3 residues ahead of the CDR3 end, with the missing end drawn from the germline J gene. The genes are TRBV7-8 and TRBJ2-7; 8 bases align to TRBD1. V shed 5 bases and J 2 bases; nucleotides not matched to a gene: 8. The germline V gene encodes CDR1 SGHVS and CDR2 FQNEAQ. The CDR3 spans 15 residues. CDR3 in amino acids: CASSPHRGSAYEQYF. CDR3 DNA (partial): TGTGCCAGCAGCCCCCACAGGGGGAGCGCCTACGAG. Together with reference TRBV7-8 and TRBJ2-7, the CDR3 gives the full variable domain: GAGVSQSPRYKVAKRGQDVALRCDPISGHVSLFWYQQALGQGPEFLTYFQNEAQLDKSGLPSDRFFAERPEGSVSTLKIQRTQQEDSAVYLCASSPHRGSAYEQYFGPGTRLTVT.

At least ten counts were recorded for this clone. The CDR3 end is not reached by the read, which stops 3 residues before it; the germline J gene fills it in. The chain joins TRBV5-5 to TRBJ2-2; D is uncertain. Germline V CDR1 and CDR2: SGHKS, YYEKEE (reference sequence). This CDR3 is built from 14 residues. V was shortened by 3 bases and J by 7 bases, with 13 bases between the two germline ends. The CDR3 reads CASSSHPGSGELFF. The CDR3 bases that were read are TGTGCCAGCAGCTCACACCCAGGCAGCGGGGAG.

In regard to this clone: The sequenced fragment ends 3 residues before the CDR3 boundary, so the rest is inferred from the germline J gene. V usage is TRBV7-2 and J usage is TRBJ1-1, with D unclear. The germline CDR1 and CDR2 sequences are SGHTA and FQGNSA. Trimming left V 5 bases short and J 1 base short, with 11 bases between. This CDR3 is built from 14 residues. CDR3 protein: CASSPAAGNTEAFF. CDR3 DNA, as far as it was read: TGTGCCAGCAGCCCGGCGGCGGGGAACACTGAA. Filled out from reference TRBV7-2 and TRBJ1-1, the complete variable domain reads GAGVSQSPSNKVTEKGKDVELRCDPISGHTALYWYRQSLGQGLEFLIYFQGNSAPDKSGLPSDRFSAERTGGSVSTLTIQRTQQEDSAVYLCASSPAAGNTEAFFGQGTRLTVV.

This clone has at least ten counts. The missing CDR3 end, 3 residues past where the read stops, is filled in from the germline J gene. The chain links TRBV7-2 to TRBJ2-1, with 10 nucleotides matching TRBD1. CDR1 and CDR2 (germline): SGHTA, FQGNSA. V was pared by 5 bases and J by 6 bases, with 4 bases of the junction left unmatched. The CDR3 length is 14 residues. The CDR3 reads CASSPGQGSNEQFF. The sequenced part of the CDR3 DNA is TGTGCCAGCAGCCCGGGACAGGGGTCCAATGAG.

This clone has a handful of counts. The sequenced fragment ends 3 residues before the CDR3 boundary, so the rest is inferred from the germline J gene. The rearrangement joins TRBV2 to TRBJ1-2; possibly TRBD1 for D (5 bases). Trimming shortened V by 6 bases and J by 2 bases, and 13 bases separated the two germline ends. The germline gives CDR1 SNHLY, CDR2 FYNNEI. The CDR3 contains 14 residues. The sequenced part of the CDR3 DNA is TGTGCCAGCAGGACATATCAGGGAAACTATGGC. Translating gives CASRTYQGNYG. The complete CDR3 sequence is CASRTYQGNYGYTF.

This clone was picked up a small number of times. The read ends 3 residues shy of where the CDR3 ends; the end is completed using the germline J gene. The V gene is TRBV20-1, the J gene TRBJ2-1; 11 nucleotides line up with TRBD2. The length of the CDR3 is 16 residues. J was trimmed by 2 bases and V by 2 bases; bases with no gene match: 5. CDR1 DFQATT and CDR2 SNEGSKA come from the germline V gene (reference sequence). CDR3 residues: CSARPSTSGAYNEQFF. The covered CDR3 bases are TGCAGTGCTAGACCCTCGACTAGCGGGGCCTACAATGAG.